What follows are 30 T cell receptor beta chains derived from one specimen sequenced in a study of vaccination effects on CD4 cells after COVID-19 (dated by TCRdb to between 2021 and 2024). Library construction relied on the immunoSEQ multiplex PCR assay. TCRdb took over this immuneACCESS table, retaining in-frame rearrangements with V and J assigned. Such tables are incomplete; in checked studies, under half of the missing clones stem from an unresolved V gene, and the remainder is unexplained. In this sample the table shows some 79,000 clones, 70% to 75% of which occur a single time. The leading ten clones occupy about 1.7% of the sample. These receptors have no known antigen. In the ViraFEST assay, PBMC were stimulated with viral peptide pools, and TCR sequencing was then used to find antigen-specific CD4+ T cell clonotypes based on their expansion. After less than eleven days of culture, CD4+ T cells were isolated with the EasySep CD4+ T cell isolation kit.

The specimen comprised CD4+ T cells from PBMCs cultured with HCoV-229E spike peptides, sampled before COVID-19 vaccination. The cell subset or site label on this specimen signifies: HCoV-229E spike overlapping peptide pool stimulation. The source of these receptors is a human donor who received a COVID-19 vaccine.

The chain uses TRBV10-1 and TRBJ2-2; 14 bases map to TRBD2. Germline CDR1 and CDR2: WNHNN and SYGVQD (reference sequence). The CDR3 is 16 residues long. J lost 9 bases, V lost 6 bases, and 9 bases had no gene match. The CDR3 spells CASSPLGLAGGWELFF. DNA for the CDR3: TGCGCCAGCAGCCCACTCGGACTAGCGGGGGGTTGGGAGCTGTTTTTT.

The chain couples TRBV6-5 to TRBJ1-4; D gene unclear. V gave up 4 bases and J gave up 8 bases, with 17 bases separating them. Germline lookup yields CDR1 MNHEY and CDR2 SVGAGI. CDR3 size: 15 residues. In DNA form, the CDR3 reads TGTGCCAGCAGTTCCTTTCCGGGCCCCAAAGAAAAACTGTTTTTT. It is translated as CASSSFPGPKEKLFF.

This clone was seen just once. This rearrangement joins TRBV7-2 to TRBJ2-4, with D possibly being TRBD1 or TRBD2 (5 bases each). CDR1 is SGHTA and CDR2 is FQGNSA in the germline V gene. The CDR3 runs to 13 residues. The ends were cut back, 5 bases at V and 5 bases at J, with 10 bases in the middle. CDR3 nucleotide sequence: TGTGCCAGCAGCACGCCGGGACAAAACATTCAGTACTTC. Amino acid sequence: CASSTPGQNIQYF. The complete variable domain, with remaining parts taken from reference TRBV7-2 and TRBJ2-4, reads GAGVSQSPSNKVTEKGKDVELRCDPISGHTALYWYRQSLGQGLEFLIYFQGNSAPDKSGLPSDRFSAERTGGSVSTLTIQRTQQEDSAVYLCASSTPGQNIQYFGAGTRLSVL.

The chain is built from TRBV6-5 and TRBJ1-5; D is uncertain. V lost 6 bases, J lost 5 bases, and 11 bases lay in between. The CDR3 consists of 13 residues. The germline CDR1 and CDR2 sequences are MNHEY and SVGAGI. The CDR3 DNA follows: TGTGCCAGCAGCCTCTCTTCCCATCAGCCCCAGCATTTT. It encodes CASSLSSHQPQHF.

This clone was detected only a few times. V is TRBV7-9 and J is TRBJ2-2; D unclear. Looked up from germline, CDR1 is SEHNR and CDR2 is FQNEAQ (reference sequence). The V end was cut by 2 bases, the J end by 0 bases, with 7 bases between. The CDR3 covers 15 residues. CDR3 protein: CASSLSGSNTGELFF. The CDR3 bases are TGTGCCAGCAGCTTATCGGGTTCGAACACCGGGGAGCTGTTTTTT.

The table lists this clone with a count of one. The gene calls are TRBV19 and TRBJ1-6; 7 bases align to TRBD1. The CDR3 is made up of 15 amino acids. Looked up from germline, CDR1 is LNHDA and CDR2 is SQIVND (reference sequence). J was trimmed by 8 bases and V by 2 bases; bases with no gene match: 6. The CDR3 spells CASSIRQGSDSPLHF. CDR3 DNA: TGTGCCAGTAGTATACGACAGGGAAGCGATTCACCCCTCCACTTT.

There are a few counts of this clone. V and J are TRBV5-6 and TRBJ1-2; D may be TRBD1 (5 bases). This CDR3 contains 16 residues. Trimming cost V 4 bases and J 1 base, with 17 bases left between them. Germline CDR1 is SGHDT and CDR2 is YYEEEE. In DNA, the CDR3 is TGTGCCAGCAGCAGAGAGACGGGACTGGTTAACTATGGCTACACCTTC. Amino acids: CASSRETGLVNYGYTF.

The rearrangement links TRBV6-1 to TRBJ1-1; TRBD1 matches at 10 bases. CDR1 is MNHNS, CDR2 SASEGT, per germline. Germline trimming cut 3 bases from V and 1 base from J; bases unmatched to any gene: 5. The CDR3 has 16 amino acids. The CDR3: CASSEGRTGGNTEAFF. CDR3 DNA sequence: TGTGCCAGCAGTGAGGGTCGGACAGGGGGGAACACTGAAGCTTTCTTT.

This clone appeared a few times. The chain links TRBV19 to TRBJ1-5; D unresolved. The CDR3 covers 13 residues. The ends were cut back, 8 bases at V and 1 base at J, with 9 bases in the middle. Germline lookup yields CDR1 LNHDA and CDR2 SQIVND (reference sequence). The CDR3 DNA is TGTGCCAGTGGGCTTAGGAGCAATCAGCCCCAGCATTTT. This sequence encodes CASGLRSNQPQHF.

This clone was observed a few times. V and J are TRBV7-2 and TRBJ2-3; D remains unclear. The CDR3 sequence is 14 residues long. Trimming stripped 5 bases from V and 3 bases from J, with 12 bases between. Germline CDR1 is SGHTA and CDR2 is FQGNSA. CDR3 residues: CASSLPTRTDTQYF. The CDR3 nucleotides are TGTGCCAGCAGCCTCCCGACTCGTACAGATACGCAGTATTTT.

There are a few counts of this clone. This chain joins TRBV24-1 and TRBJ2-1, with 7 bases lining up with TRBD1. From germline, CDR1 is KGHDR and CDR2 SFDVKD. This CDR3 is 13 amino acids long. V lost 3 bases, J lost 9 bases, and 4 bases stayed unmatched. CDR3 sequence: CATSDTNRGEQFF. The CDR3 DNA is TGTGCCACCAGTGATACAAACAGGGGTGAGCAGTTCTTC.

The chain links TRBV5-1 to TRBJ2-3; D remains unclear. The CDR3 length is 14 residues. The germline CDR1 and CDR2 sequences are SGHRS and YFSETQ. The V and J ends lost 1 base and 1 base respectively, with 7 bases between them. The CDR3 coding sequence is TGCGCCAGCAGCTTGCGATGGGGCACAGATACGCAGTATTTT. It translates to CASSLRWGTDTQYF.

The gene calls are TRBV18 and TRBJ1-5, with D tentatively TRBD1 (5 bases). The CDR3 has 13 residues. Trimming shortened V by 6 bases and J by 1 base, and 7 bases separated the two germline ends. CDR1 is KGHSH and CDR2 is LQKENI in the germline V gene. CDR3 region: CASSGDSNQPQHF. The CDR3 DNA follows: TGTGCCAGCTCCGGGGACAGCAATCAGCCCCAGCATTTT.

CDR3: CASSFQGARDEQYV. The DNA of the CDR3 is TGCGCCAGCAGCTTTCAGGGGGCACGAGACGAGCAGTACGTC. The J gene is TRBJ2-7, the V gene TRBV5-1; the match to TRBD1 covers 8 bases. V lost 2 bases and J lost 5; bases outside the gene matches: 6. This CDR3 region has 14 residues. CDR1 and CDR2 (germline): SGHRS, YFSETQ.

The chain uses TRBV3-1 (or the pseudogene TRBV3-2) and TRBJ2-4; the match to TRBD1 covers 8 bases. This CDR3 contains 15 residues. Trimming cost V 5 bases and J 2 bases; bases outside gene matches: 5. From germline, CDR1 is LGHDT and CDR2 YNNKEL (reference sequence). The CDR3 region is CASSVPGGPKNIQYF. CDR3 in DNA: TGTGCCAGCAGCGTTCCAGGGGGCCCCAAAAACATTCAGTACTTC.

V and J are TRBV5-1 and TRBJ1-2; D not certain. CDR1 and CDR2 (germline): SGHRS, YFSETQ. The CDR3 loop spans 11 amino acids. The V and J ends lost 4 bases and 7 bases respectively, with 8 bases between them. The CDR3, as DNA: TGCGCCAGCAGCGGGAGGGCTGGCTACACCTTC. It specifies CASSGRAGYTF.

This rearrangement joins TRBV21-1 to TRBJ2-7; whether TRBD1, the table's D call, matches the DNA was not checked. TRBV21-1 is termed a pseudogene. The CDR3 extends over 12 amino acids. The CDR3 nucleotides are TGTGCCAGCAGCAAGTGGGGCCACGAGCAGTACGTC. Protein: CASSKWGHEQYV.

The chain couples TRBV29-1 to TRBJ1-3; 7 bases align to TRBD1. CDR1 and CDR2 from the germline V gene are SQVTM and ANQGSEA. This CDR3 has 13 amino acids. V lost 4 bases and J lost 4; bases outside the gene matches: 4. The CDR3 nucleotides read TGCAGCGTTGGCGGGACAGTGGGAAACACCATATATTTT. Its protein is CSVGGTVGNTIYF.

The CDR3 reads CASSSHRVHEQYV. CDR3 sequence (DNA): TGTGCCAGCAGTTCCCACAGGGTCCACGAGCAGTACGTC. The chain couples TRBV27 to TRBJ2-7; weak D call: TRBD1 (6 bases). Germline V gene lookup returns CDR1 MNHEY and CDR2 SMNVEV (reference sequence). This CDR3 is 13 amino acids long. V gave up 4 bases and J gave up 5 bases, with 12 bases separating them.

The table lists this clone with a few counts. The chain uses TRBV7-9 and TRBJ1-6; possibly TRBD1 for D (5 bases). The germline CDR1 and CDR2 sequences are SEHNR and FQNEAQ (reference sequence). This CDR3 region has 14 residues. V lost 3 bases and J 7 bases, leaving 10 bases between the germline ends. CDR3 loop: CASSLEGTNSPLHF. The CDR3 bases are TGTGCCAGCAGCTTGGAAGGGACGAATTCACCCCTCCACTTT. Using reference TRBV7-9 and TRBJ1-6 for the parts outside the CDR3, the full variable domain is DTGVSQNPRHKITKRGQNVTFRCDPISEHNRLYWYRQTLGQGPEFLTYFQNEAQLEKSRLLSDRFSAERPKGSFSTLEIQRTEQGDSAMYLCASSLEGTNSPLHFGNGTRLTVT.

For the CDR3, the DNA is TGTGCCAGCAGCTCCTCAGTCAGGGGGCAGGTCGATGGCTACACCTTC. Translating gives CASSSSVRGQVDGYTF. The chain links TRBV5-4 to TRBJ1-2, with 8 bases lining up with TRBD1. Germline assignment: CDR1 SGHNT and CDR2 YYREEE (reference sequence). V was pared by 3 bases and J by 6 bases, with 13 bases of the junction left unmatched. CDR3 size: 16 residues.

The J gene is TRBJ2-5, the V gene TRBV5-1; D remains ambiguous. This CDR3 comprises 15 residues. Germline V lookup: CDR1 SGHRS, CDR2 YFSETQ. Trimming removed 4 bases at V and 0 bases at J, with 13 bases between. CDR3 nucleotides: TGCGCCAGCAGCGTGAGCACCGGGTACCAAGAGACCCAGTACTTC. This translates into CASSVSTGYQETQYF.

This rearrangement joins TRBV24-1 to TRBJ2-3; weak D call: TRBD2 (6 bases). Germline loops: CDR1 KGHDR, CDR2 SFDVKD. The CDR3 loop spans 15 amino acids. The ends were cut back, 3 bases at V and 0 bases at J, with 9 bases in the middle. DNA of the CDR3: TGTGCCACCAGTGATAGGGGACTCAGCACAGATACGCAGTATTTT. Its protein is CATSDRGLSTDTQYF.

The chain joins TRBV3-1 (or the pseudogene TRBV3-2) to TRBJ1-5; no definite D call. From germline, CDR1 is LGHDT and CDR2 YNNKEL (reference sequence). V was pared by 0 bases and J by 7 bases, with 7 bases between. CDR3 size: 13 residues. For the CDR3, the DNA is TGTGCCAGCAGCCAAGATCTGAGGCAGCCCCAGCATTTT. The encoded protein is CASSQDLRQPQHF.

This clone was detected only once. CDR3 nucleotides: TGCAGCGTGGGAAAAGGGACAGGGGTTTCGGAGACCCAGTACTTC. Amino acid sequence: CSVGKGTGVSETQYF. V and J are TRBV29-1 and TRBJ2-5, with TRBD1 identical over 10 bases. J was trimmed by 5 bases and V by 6 bases; bases with no gene match: 12. Germline CDR1 and CDR2: SQVTM and ANQGSEA. CDR3 length: 15 amino acids.

This clone was observed once. The chain is built from TRBV10-3 and TRBJ1-1; no definite D call. The CDR3 is 13 residues long. V gave up 6 bases and J gave up 0 bases, with 8 bases separating them. CDR1 ENHRY and CDR2 SYGVKD come from the germline V gene. CDR3 region: CAIRRTVNTEAFF. The CDR3 DNA sequence: TGTGCCATCAGGCGGACGGTGAACACTGAAGCTTTCTTT.

This chain connects TRBV27 to TRBJ2-7; maybe TRBD1 (6 bases). Per the germline V gene, CDR1 is MNHEY and CDR2 is SMNVEV (reference sequence). The CDR3 is 14 residues long. Trimming removed 6 bases at V and 7 bases at J, with 19 bases between. CDR3 bases: TGTGCCAGCAGACGCGCAGGGGCCTCGAGGGAGCAGTACGTC. It is translated as CASRRAGASREQYV.

The V gene is TRBV6-5, the J gene TRBJ1-2, with TRBD1 as a possible D gene (5 bases). CDR1 is MNHEY and CDR2 is SVGAGI in the germline V gene. The V end lost 5 bases, the J end lost 8 bases, and 15 bases lay between the germline ends. CDR3 size: 13 residues. The CDR3 reads CASSNSRVGGYTF. The CDR3 bases are TGTGCCAGCAGTAATTCCAGGGTAGGGGGCTACACCTTC.

The genes are TRBV5-5 and TRBJ1-2; no definite D call. In germline, CDR1 is SGHKS, CDR2 YYEKEE (reference sequence). V lost 1 base, J lost 2 bases, and 9 bases lay in between. The CDR3 totals 14 residues. The CDR3 DNA follows: TGTGCCAGCAGCTTGTCGGCGGCCAACTATGGCTACACCTTC. Translating it yields CASSLSAANYGYTF.

V usage is TRBV4-3 and J usage is TRBJ2-1, with 8 bases lining up with TRBD2. This CDR3 region has 16 residues. V lost 2 bases and J lost 0; bases outside the gene matches: 3. From germline, CDR1 is LGHNA and CDR2 YSLEER. In nucleotides, the CDR3 is TGCGCCAGCAGCCAATTAGCGGGGAGCTCCTACAATGAGCAGTTCTTC. Translating gives CASSQLAGSSYNEQFF.